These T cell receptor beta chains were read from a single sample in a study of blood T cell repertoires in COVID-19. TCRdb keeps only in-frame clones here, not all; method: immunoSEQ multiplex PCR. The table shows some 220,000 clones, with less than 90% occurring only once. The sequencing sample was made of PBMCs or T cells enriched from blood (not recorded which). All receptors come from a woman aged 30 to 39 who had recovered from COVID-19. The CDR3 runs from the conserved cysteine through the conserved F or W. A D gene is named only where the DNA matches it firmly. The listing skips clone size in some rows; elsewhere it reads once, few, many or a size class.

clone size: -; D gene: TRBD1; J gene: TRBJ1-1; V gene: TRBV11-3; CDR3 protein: CASSQQGLNTEAFF; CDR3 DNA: TGTGCCAGCAGTCAACAGGGGTTGAACACTGAAGCTTTCTTT
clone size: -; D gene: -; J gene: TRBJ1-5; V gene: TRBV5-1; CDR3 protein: CASSPGHNQPQHF; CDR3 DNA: TGCGCCAGCAGCCCGGGACACAATCAGCCCCAGCATTTT
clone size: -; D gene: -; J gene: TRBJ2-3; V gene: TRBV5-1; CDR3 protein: CASSLVAGTTDTQYF; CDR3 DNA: TGCGCCAGCAGCTTGGTTGCGGGGACCACAGATACGCAGTATTTT
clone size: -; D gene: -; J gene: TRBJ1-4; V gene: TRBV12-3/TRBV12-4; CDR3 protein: CASSLLGEKLFF; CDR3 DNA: TGTGCCAGCAGTCTTCTCGGGGAAAAACTGTTTTTT
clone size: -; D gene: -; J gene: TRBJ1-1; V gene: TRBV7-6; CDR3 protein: CASSLFPREGTEAFF; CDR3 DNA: TGTGCCAGCAGCTTATTCCCCAGGGAGGGCACTGAAGCTTTCTTT
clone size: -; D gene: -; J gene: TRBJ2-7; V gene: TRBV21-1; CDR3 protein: CASSKEVDFRGLRRDEQYF; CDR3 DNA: TGTGCCAGCAGCAAAGAAGTAGATTTTAGAGGACTTCGGCGGGACGAGCAGTACTTC
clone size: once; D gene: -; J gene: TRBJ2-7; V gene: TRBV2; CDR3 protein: CASSEGARVYEQYF; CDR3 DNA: TGTGCCAGCAGTGAAGGGGCCAGAGTCTACGAGCAGTACTTC
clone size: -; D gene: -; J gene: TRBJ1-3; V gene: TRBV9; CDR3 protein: CASSPSMNSGNTIYF; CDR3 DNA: TGTGCCAGCAGCCCCAGTATGAACTCTGGAAACACCATATATTTT
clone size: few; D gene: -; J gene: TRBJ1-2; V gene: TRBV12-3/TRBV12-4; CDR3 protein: CASSLIQGYGYTF; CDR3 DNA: TGTGCCAGCAGTTTGATACAGGGCTATGGCTACACCTTC
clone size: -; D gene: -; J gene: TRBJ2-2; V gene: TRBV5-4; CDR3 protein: CASSRDLNTGELFF; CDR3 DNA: TGTGCCAGCAGCCGGGACTTGAACACCGGGGAGCTGTTTTTT
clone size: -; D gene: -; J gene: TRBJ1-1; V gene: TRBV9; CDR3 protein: CASKPQGRGTEAFF; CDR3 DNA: TGTGCCAGCAAACCCCAGGGCAGGGGCACTGAAGCTTTCTTT
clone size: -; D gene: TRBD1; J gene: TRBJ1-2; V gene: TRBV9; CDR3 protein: CASSLSTGEDYGYTF; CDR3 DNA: TGTGCCAGCAGCCTTTCGACAGGGGAGGACTATGGCTACACCTTC
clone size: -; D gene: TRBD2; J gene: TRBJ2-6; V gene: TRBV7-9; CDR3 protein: CATPWTSSISGANVLTF; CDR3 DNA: TGTGCCACCCCTTGGACTAGCTCAATCTCTGGGGCCAACGTCCTGACTTTC
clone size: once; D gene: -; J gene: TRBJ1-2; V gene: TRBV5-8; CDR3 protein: CASSGRGYGYTF; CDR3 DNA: TGTGCCAGCAGCGGGAGGGGCTATGGCTACACCTTC
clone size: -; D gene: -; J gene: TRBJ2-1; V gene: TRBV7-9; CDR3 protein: CASSSTEYNEQFF; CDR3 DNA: TGTGCCAGCAGCTCTACTGAATACAATGAGCAGTTCTTC
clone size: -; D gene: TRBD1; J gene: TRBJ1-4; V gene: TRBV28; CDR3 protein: CASRSDRDGDEKLFF; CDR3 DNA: TGTGCCAGCAGGTCTGACAGGGATGGGGATGAAAAACTGTTTTTT
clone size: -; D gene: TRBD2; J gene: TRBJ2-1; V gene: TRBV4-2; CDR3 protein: CASSQVAIAGHHNEQFF; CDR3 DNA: TGTGCCAGCAGCCAAGTGGCTATAGCGGGGCACCACAATGAGCAGTTCTTC
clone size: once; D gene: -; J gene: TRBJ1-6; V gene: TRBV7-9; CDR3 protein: CASSPGTRNNSPLHF; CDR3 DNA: TGTGCCAGCAGCCCCGGGACAAGAAATAATTCACCCCTCCACTTT
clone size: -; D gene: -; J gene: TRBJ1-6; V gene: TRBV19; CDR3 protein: CASTAGQTNSPLHF; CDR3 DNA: TGTGCCAGTACGGCCGGACAGACTAATTCACCCCTCCACTTT
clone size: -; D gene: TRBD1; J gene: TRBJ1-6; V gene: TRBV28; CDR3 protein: CASLTGDASPLHF; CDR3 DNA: TGTGCCAGCTTGACAGGGGACGCTTCACCCCTCCACTTT
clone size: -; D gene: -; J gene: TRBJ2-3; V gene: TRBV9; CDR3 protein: CASSLGLSTDTQYF; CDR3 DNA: TGTGCCAGCAGTCTGGGACTTAGCACAGATACGCAGTATTTT
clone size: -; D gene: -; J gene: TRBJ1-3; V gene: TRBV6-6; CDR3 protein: CASSQGVGNTIYF; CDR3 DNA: TGTGCCAGCAGTCAAGGGGTGGGAAACACCATATATTTT
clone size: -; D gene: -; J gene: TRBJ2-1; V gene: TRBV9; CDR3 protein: CASSTPGSSYNEQFF; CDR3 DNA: TGTGCCAGCAGCACTCCGGGGAGCTCCTACAATGAGCAGTTCTTC
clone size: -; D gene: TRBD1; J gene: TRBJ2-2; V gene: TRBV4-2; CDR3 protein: CASSQEDRVINTGELFF; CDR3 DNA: TGTGCCAGCAGCCAAGAGGACAGGGTGATAAACACCGGGGAGCTGTTTTTT
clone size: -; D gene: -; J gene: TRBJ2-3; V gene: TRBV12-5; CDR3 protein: CASGLTLTGTSGPDTQYF; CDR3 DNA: TGTGCTAGTGGTTTGACATTGACCGGGACATCGGGTCCAGATACGCAGTATTTT
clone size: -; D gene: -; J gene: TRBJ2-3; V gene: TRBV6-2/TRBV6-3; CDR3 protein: CASSYSRDNPPDTDTQYF; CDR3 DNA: TGTGCCAGCAGTTACAGTCGGGACAATCCTCCCGACACAGATACGCAGTATTTT
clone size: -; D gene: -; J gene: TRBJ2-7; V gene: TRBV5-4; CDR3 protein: CASSLPGQAIYEQYF; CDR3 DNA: TGTGCCAGCAGCTTGCCAGGGCAGGCAATCTACGAGCAGTACTTC
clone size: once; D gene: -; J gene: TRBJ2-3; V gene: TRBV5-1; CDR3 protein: CASSLEPLTDTQYF; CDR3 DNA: TGCGCCAGCAGCCTGGAGCCCTTAACAGATACGCAGTATTTT
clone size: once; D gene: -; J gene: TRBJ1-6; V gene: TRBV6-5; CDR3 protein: CASSYRGGNSPLHF; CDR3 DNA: TGTGCCAGCAGTTACCGCGGGGGGAATTCACCCCTCCACTTT
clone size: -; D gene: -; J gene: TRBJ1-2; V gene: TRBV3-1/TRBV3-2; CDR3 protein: CASSQEGIFPYGYTF; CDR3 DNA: TGTGCCAGCAGCCAGGAGGGCATTTTCCCCTATGGCTACACCTTC
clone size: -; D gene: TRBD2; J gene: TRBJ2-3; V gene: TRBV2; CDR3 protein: CASSEGLAADTQYF; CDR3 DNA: TGTGCCAGCAGTGAAGGACTAGCGGCAGATACGCAGTATTTT
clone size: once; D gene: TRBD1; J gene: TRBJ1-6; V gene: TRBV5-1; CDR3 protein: CASSSTGASPLHF; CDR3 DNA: TGCGCCAGCAGCTCTACAGGGGCCTCACCCCTCCACTTT
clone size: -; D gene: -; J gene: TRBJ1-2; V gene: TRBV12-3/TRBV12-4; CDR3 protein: CASSRDSGGYTF; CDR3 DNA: TGTGCCAGCAGCCGCGACAGTGGGGGCTACACCTTC
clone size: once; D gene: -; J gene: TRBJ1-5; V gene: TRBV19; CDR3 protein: CASSRQNQPQHF; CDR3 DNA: TGTGCCAGTAGTCGTCAGAATCAGCCCCAGCATTTT
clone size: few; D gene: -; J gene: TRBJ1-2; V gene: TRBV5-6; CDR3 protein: CASSLASNYGYTF; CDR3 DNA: TGTGCCAGCAGCTTGGCTTCTAACTATGGCTACACCTTC
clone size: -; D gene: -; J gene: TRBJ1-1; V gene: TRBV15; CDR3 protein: CATSRDHPGMVNTEAFF; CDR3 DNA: TGTGCCACCAGCAGAGATCACCCAGGCATGGTGAACACTGAAGCTTTCTTT
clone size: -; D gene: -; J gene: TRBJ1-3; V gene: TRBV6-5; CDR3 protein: CASSSRVGVGNTIYF; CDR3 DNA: TGTGCCAGCAGTTCTCGAGTCGGGGTAGGAAACACCATATATTTT
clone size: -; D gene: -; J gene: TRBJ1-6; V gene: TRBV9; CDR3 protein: CASSPDGGSYNSPLHF; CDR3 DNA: TGTGCCAGCAGCCCGGACGGGGGTTCCTATAATTCACCCCTCCACTTT
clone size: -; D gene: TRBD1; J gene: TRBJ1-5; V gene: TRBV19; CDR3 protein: CASSRTGSNQPQHF; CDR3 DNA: TGTGCCAGTAGTAGGACAGGGAGCAATCAGCCCCAGCATTTT
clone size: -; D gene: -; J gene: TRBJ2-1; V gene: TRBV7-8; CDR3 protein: CASSLAEGEQFF; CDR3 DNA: TGTGCCAGCAGCTTAGCGGAGGGTGAGCAGTTCTTC
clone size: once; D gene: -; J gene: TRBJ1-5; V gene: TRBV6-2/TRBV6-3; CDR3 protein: CASSYAQGWQPQHF; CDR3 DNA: TGTGCCAGCAGTTACGCGCAGGGCTGGCAGCCCCAGCATTTT
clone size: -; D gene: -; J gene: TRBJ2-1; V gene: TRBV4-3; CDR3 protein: CASSLAGMSRMEQFF; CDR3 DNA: TGCGCCAGCAGCCTCGCCGGGATGTCTCGGATGGAGCAGTTCTTC
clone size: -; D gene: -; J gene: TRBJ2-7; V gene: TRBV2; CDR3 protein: CASSETGVGEQYF; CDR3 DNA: TGTGCCAGCAGTGAAACCGGGGTGGGCGAGCAGTACTTC
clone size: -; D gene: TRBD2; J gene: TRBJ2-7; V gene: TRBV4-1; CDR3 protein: CASSQGLAGDYEQYF; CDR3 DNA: TGCGCCAGCAGCCAAGGACTAGCGGGGGACTACGAGCAGTACTTC
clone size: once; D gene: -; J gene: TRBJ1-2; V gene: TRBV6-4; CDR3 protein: CASSAQGDYGYTF; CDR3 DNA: TGTGCCAGCAGTGCACAGGGTGACTATGGCTACACCTTC
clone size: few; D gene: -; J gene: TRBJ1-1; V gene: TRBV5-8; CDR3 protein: CASRGEAEAFF; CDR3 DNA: TGTGCCAGCAGGGGGGAGGCTGAAGCTTTCTTT
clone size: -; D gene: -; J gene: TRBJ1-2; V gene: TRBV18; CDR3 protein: CASSIGDGYTF; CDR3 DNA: TGTGCCAGCTCAATAGGGGATGGCTACACCTTC
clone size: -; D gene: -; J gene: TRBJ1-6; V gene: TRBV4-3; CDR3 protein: CASSQGPGLGNSPLHF; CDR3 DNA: TGCGCCAGCAGCCAAGGTCCGGGACTCGGAAATTCACCCCTCCACTTT
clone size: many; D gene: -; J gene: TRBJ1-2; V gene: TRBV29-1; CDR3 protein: CSAPEGGQNYGYTF; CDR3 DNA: TGCAGCGCACCCGAGGGAGGGCAAAACTATGGCTACACCTTC
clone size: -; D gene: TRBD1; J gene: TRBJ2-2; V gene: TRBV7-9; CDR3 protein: CASSTRQGRNTGELFF; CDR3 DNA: TGTGCCAGCAGCACTAGACAGGGGAGGAACACCGGGGAGCTGTTTTTT
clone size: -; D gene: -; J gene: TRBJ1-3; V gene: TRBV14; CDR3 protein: CASSQSRGNTIYF; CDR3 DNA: TGTGCCAGCAGCCAATCGCGTGGAAACACCATATATTTT
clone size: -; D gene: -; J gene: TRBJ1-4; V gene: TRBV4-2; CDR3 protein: CASSHPTGQHEKLFF; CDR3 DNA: TGTGCCAGCAGCCACCCGACAGGTCAGCATGAAAAACTGTTTTTT
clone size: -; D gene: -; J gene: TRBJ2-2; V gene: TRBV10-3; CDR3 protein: CAIRDVHRGTGELFF; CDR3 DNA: TGTGCCATCAGAGACGTTCATCGGGGCACCGGGGAGCTGTTTTTT
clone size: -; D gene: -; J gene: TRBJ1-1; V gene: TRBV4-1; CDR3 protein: CASSQEMFGGTEAFF; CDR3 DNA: TGCGCCAGCAGCCAAGAAATGTTCGGGGGCACTGAAGCTTTCTTT
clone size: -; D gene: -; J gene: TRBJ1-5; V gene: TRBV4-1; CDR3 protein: CASSHVASNQPQHF; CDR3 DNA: TGCGCCAGCAGCCATGTGGCTAGCAATCAGCCCCAGCATTTT
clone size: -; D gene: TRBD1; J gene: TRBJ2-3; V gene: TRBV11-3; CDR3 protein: CASSLTDRASTTSTDTQYF; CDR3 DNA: TGTGCCAGCAGCTTAACGGACAGGGCGTCTACCACTAGCACAGATACGCAGTATTTT
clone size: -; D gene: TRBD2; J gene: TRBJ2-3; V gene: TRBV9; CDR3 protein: CASSGASGGHTDTQYF; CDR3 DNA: TGTGCCAGCAGCGGCGCTAGCGGGGGGCACACAGATACGCAGTATTTT
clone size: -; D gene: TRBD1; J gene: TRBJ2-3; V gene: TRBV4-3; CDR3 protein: CASSLGTGFTDTQYF; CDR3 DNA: TGCGCCAGCAGCCTGGGGACAGGTTTCACAGATACGCAGTATTTT